In its sample, the clone carrying this TCR beta chain was seen many times. Its antigen is unidentified. The data originate from a study of T cell repertoires in cytomegalovirus infection. Across the study: Recently identified HLA-C-restricted CMV epitopes were used, and well-studied HLA-B-restricted CMV epitopes were used as well. CMV infection together with matching HLA type was indicated by public TCR beta signatures.

Germline CDR1 is SGHVS and CDR2 is FNYEAQ. V was cut by 5 bases and J by 6 bases, with 15 bases left in between. The CDR3 contains 14 residues. TCRdb analysed the reads with MiXCR anew, one entry per CDR3 protein. The profile shows around 900,000 distinct CDR3 sequences, about 33% of them singletons. General observations from the study: Cumulated frequencies of public TCR beta families served to identify carriers of CMV plus the relevant HLA. HLA-C-restricted CMV clonotypes gave the most frequent clonotype in two of eight donors.

The chain recombines TRBV7-6 with TRBJ2-3; the D gene could be TRBD1 or TRBD2 (6 bases each). The receptor was derived from a human donor in good health (CMV status not recorded). Some clones in this sample may be carry-over from other donors' samples. This specimen consisted of cultured CD8+ T cells from PBMCs, obtained from culture after CMV antigen stimulation. CDR3 DNA sequence: TGTGCCAGCAGCCCGTTCCCGGGGGCTGATACGCAGTATTTT. As protein: CASSPFPGADTQYF.